Listed below are T cell receptor beta chains from one sample, sequenced in a study of blood T cell repertoires in COVID-19. TCRdb's copy holds only in-frame clones and misses some; the assay was immunoSEQ multiplex PCR. The top ten hold around 5% of the sample, which has under 85,000 clones, about 83% seen once. The specimen sequenced was peripheral blood. The receptors derive from a man in his fifties with active COVID-19. CDR3s include the opening cysteine and the closing phenylalanine or tryptophan. A D gene is named only where the DNA matches it firmly. Clone size is not always given. Where it is, it says once, few, many or a class for expanded clones.

V gene,D gene,CDR3 length,clone size,J gene,CDR3 DNA,CDR3 protein
TRBV11-1,-,13,-,TRBJ2-3,TGTGCCAGCAGCGGGACACGCACAGATACGCAGTATTTT,CASSGTRTDTQYF
TRBV29-1,-,13,once,TRBJ2-4,TGCAGCGTTGATGCGGGGGCCAAAAACATTCAGTACTTC,CSVDAGAKNIQYF
TRBV24-1,-,14,-,TRBJ2-7,TGTGCCACCAGTGCCCCACAGGTCCCCTACGAGCAGTACTTC,CATSAPQVPYEQYF
TRBV7-6,TRBD2,19,-,TRBJ2-1,TGTGCCAGCAGCTTATTCCCCTTAACTAGCGGGAGTCTGCGGAATGAGCAGTTCTTC,CASSLFPLTSGSLRNEQFF
TRBV5-8,-,14,-,TRBJ2-1,TGTGCCAGCACCCAAGGGGCTCCCTGGGATGAGCAGTTCTTC,CASTQGAPWDEQFF
TRBV4-2,TRBD2,17,few,TRBJ2-7,TGTGCCAGCAGCCAAGCGGCGGAACTAGCGGGAGGGAGGGAGCAGTACTTC,CASSQAAELAGGREQYF
TRBV3-1/TRBV3-2,TRBD1,14,-,TRBJ2-3,TGTGCCAGCAGCCAGACAGGGGCCACAGATACGCAGTATTTT,CASSQTGATDTQYF
TRBV4-1,-,15,-,TRBJ1-2,TGCGCCAGCAGCCAAGATGACGGCAGGGCCTATGGCTACACCTTC,CASSQDDGRAYGYTF
TRBV5-4,-,15,-,TRBJ2-5,TGTGCCAGCAGCTTCTCGGACAGCTTGCAAGAGACCCAGTACTTC,CASSFSDSLQETQYF
TRBV6-5,TRBD1,15,-,TRBJ2-6,TGTGCCACCTCCGGGACAGGGAGGCGGGCCAACGTCCTGACTTTC,CATSGTGRRANVLTF
TRBV18,TRBD2,16,-,TRBJ2-3,TGTGCCAGCTACCCGACTAGCGGGAGGGAAGGAGATACGCAGTATTTT,CASYPTSGREGDTQYF
TRBV7-6,TRBD1,17,-,TRBJ2-3,TGTGCCAGCAGCTCTTACCCCCCCGGACAGGGAATTGATACGCAGTATTTT,CASSSYPPGQGIDTQYF
TRBV7-9,-,13,-,TRBJ2-2,TGTGCCAGCAGCCGAGAGGGTTCCGGGGAGCTGTTTTTT,CASSREGSGELFF
TRBV10-3,TRBD1,15,-,TRBJ2-5,TGTGCCGTCGCCGCTGCCGGGACAGGTGGTGAGACCCAGTACTTC,CAVAAAGTGGETQYF
TRBV14,-,13,once,TRBJ2-5,TGTGCCAGCAGCCAAGTTTCGCAAGAGACCCAGTACTTC,CASSQVSQETQYF
TRBV10-1,-,13,-,TRBJ2-3,TGCGCCAGCTCTCCAGGAGGTTTAGATACGCAGTATTTT,CASSPGGLDTQYF
TRBV27,-,11,-,TRBJ2-5,TGTGCCAGCAGTTCGAGGGAGACCCAGTACTTC,CASSSRETQYF
TRBV18,TRBD2,15,-,TRBJ2-7,TGTGCCAGCTCACCTCCGAGCGGGAGAGGTCGTGAGCAGTACTTC,CASSPPSGRGREQYF
TRBV11-1,TRBD2,16,-,TRBJ2-6,TGTGCCAGCAGCCCACCGGGGGGGGACGGGGCCAACGTCCTGACTTTC,CASSPPGGDGANVLTF
TRBV9,TRBD2,13,-,TRBJ2-1,TGTGCCAGCAGCCTTAGCGGGAGTGATGAGCAGTTCTTC,CASSLSGSDEQFF
TRBV3-1/TRBV3-2,-,14,-,TRBJ1-2,TGTGCCAGCAGGGGTACAGGAGGGAAAGGTGGCTACACCTTC,CASRGTGGKGGYTF
TRBV7-8,-,16,-,TRBJ2-3,TGTGCCAGCAGCGCCGTTACAGGGCTGGGCACAGATACGCAGTATTTT,CASSAVTGLGTDTQYF
TRBV3-1/TRBV3-2,-,12,-,TRBJ1-5,TGTGCCAGCAGTATCGGGGGTCAGCCCCAGCATTTT,CASSIGGQPQHF
TRBV7-2,-,15,few,TRBJ1-6,TGTGCCAGCAGCTTAGTTCCCAGAGGAGGTTCACCCCTCCACTTT,CASSLVPRGGSPLHF
TRBV7-2,TRBD1,17,-,TRBJ2-7,TGTGCCAGCAGCTTAGCGCTAATAGGGACAGGGGTCGACGAGCAGTACTTC,CASSLALIGTGVDEQYF
TRBV10-3,-,12,once,TRBJ2-7,TGTGCCATCAGTGAAGTTAGGGGCGAGCAGTACTTC,CAISEVRGEQYF
TRBV5-4,-,14,-,TRBJ1-1,TGTGCCAGCAGCCCCCGGACAGCGAACACTGAAGCTTTCTTT,CASSPRTANTEAFF
TRBV12-2,-,14,-,TRBJ1-1,TGTGCAAGTCGCCCGGGACAGGGGGACACTGAAGCTTTCTTT,CASRPGQGDTEAFF
TRBV9,-,15,-,TRBJ2-3,TGTGCCAGCAGCGTAGTACCGGGCCCGGGGGATACGCAGTATTTT,CASSVVPGPGDTQYF
TRBV6-5,TRBD1,15,-,TRBJ2-3,TGTGCCAGCAGTTATCAGACAGGGGCGGAAGATACGCAGTATTTT,CASSYQTGAEDTQYF
TRBV28,TRBD2,16,-,TRBJ2-1,TGTGCCAGCAGTCCCGGGACTAGCGGGGTTGAGGTGGAGCAGTTCTTC,CASSPGTSGVEVEQFF
TRBV5-4,TRBD2,16,-,TRBJ2-3,TGTGCCAGCAGCTTGGCGGGGGGTCGGAGCACAGATACGCAGTATTTT,CASSLAGGRSTDTQYF
TRBV6-5,-,13,-,TRBJ1-1,TGTGCCAGCAACGCGGGTAGGAACACTGAAGCTTTCTTT,CASNAGRNTEAFF